A selection of T cell receptor beta chains follows, all from one sample in a study of OX40 agonist ivuxolimab in advanced cancers. Profiling relied on immunoSEQ multiplex PCR, and the TCRdb table lists in-frame clones only, not all of them. The data contain fewer than 85,000 clones, about 80% of them singletons. Sequencing was performed on CD4+ or CD8+ T cells sorted from blood, taken in a trial of the OX40 agonist ivuxolimab. The receptor source for this set is an adult with an advanced solid tumor such as melanoma, head and neck, liver or kidney cancer. Each CDR3 is given with its conserved first and last residue. The D gene is left open where the match is weak. For some rows the clone size is stated as once, few or many, or as a class when expanded; others skip it.

d_call j_call v_call clone_size cdr3_nt cdr3_aa
TRBD2 TRBJ2-1 TRBV7-8 - TGTGCCAGCAGCTTAGCTCCGTCGGGGGGATACAATGAGCAGTTCTTC CASSLAPSGGYNEQFF
TRBD1 TRBJ1-6 TRBV4-3 - TGCGCCAGCAGCCAAGAGGGGACAGGGTTCAATTCACCCCTCCACTTT CASSQEGTGFNSPLHF
- TRBJ2-3 TRBV13 - TGTGCCAGCAGCTCCCGGGTCTTCGATGGCACAGATACGCAGTATTTT CASSSRVFDGTDTQYF
TRBD1 TRBJ1-6 TRBV6-6 - TGTGCCAGCAGCCAGACAGGGGGCTCTTCACCCCTCCACTTT CASSQTGGSSPLHF
TRBD2 TRBJ2-1 TRBV7-2 - TGTGCCAGCAGCCTTAGCGGGGGGCCCCTCAATGAGCAGTTCTTC CASSLSGGPLNEQFF
- TRBJ1-2 TRBV6-5 - TGTGCCAGCAGTTACACCCGGACCTATGGCTACACCTTC CASSYTRTYGYTF
TRBD1 TRBJ1-6 TRBV6-5 once TGTGCCAGCAGTCTACAGGGGAGGGATTCACCCCTCCACTTT CASSLQGRDSPLHF
- TRBJ1-5 TRBV7-8 - TGTGCCAGCAGCTTTAGCAATCAGCCCCAGCATTTT CASSFSNQPQHF
- TRBJ2-7 TRBV1 - TGCACCAGCAGCCAACCACTTGAAGGCCTGACCTACGAGCAGTACTTC CTSSQPLEGLTYEQYF
- TRBJ1-1 TRBV5-1 - TGCGCCAGCAGCTTGGGCGGGACCGGGAACACTGAAGCTTTCTTT CASSLGGTGNTEAFF
- TRBJ2-7 TRBV6-6 - TGTGCCAGCAGTGGCACGTCTAGGACTACCACTTACGAGCAGTACTTC CASSGTSRTTTYEQYF
TRBD1 TRBJ2-2 TRBV6-6 - TGTGCCAGCAGCCGTCCCGGGACAGGGCCCGGAGAGCTGTTTTTT CASSRPGTGPGELFF
TRBD1 TRBJ2-6 TRBV7-3 - TGTGCCAGCAGCGAAAGGGGGACAGGGGGGCCTGGGGCCAACGTCCTGACTTTC CASSERGTGGPGANVLTF
- TRBJ1-2 TRBV19 - TGTGCCAGTAGTGTGCTGGACAGCTCTCACTATGGCTACACCTTC CASSVLDSSHYGYTF
TRBD1 TRBJ1-1 TRBV4-3 - TGCGCCAGCAGCCAAACTATAACAGGGGACACTGAAGCTTTCTTT CASSQTITGDTEAFF
- TRBJ1-2 TRBV6-1 - TGTGCCAGCAGTGAATGGTCGGGGGGCCCCTATGGCTACACCTTC CASSEWSGGPYGYTF
- TRBJ1-1 TRBV15 - TGTGCCACCAGCAGAGATCCGAGGGCTGGTACTGAAGCTTTCTTT CATSRDPRAGTEAFF
- TRBJ2-3 TRBV7-9 - TGTGCCAGCAGCTTAGACGTGGGGGGGCTGGAGGATACGCAGTATTTT CASSLDVGGLEDTQYF
TRBD1 TRBJ1-4 TRBV7-6 - TGTGCCAGCAGTCGCGACAGACAGGGGTGGGGTGAAAAACTGTTTTTT CASSRDRQGWGEKLFF
- TRBJ2-3 TRBV9 - TGTGCCAGCAGCGTACAGGAACATACGCAGTATTTT CASSVQEHTQYF
- TRBJ2-1 TRBV11-3 - TGTGCCAGCAGCTTAGGGGTCCGGGGGGCTCGGGATGAGCAGTTCTTC CASSLGVRGARDEQFF
- TRBJ1-1 TRBV28 - TGTGCCAGCGGTAGGGATACTATGAACACTGAAGCTTTCTTT CASGRDTMNTEAFF
- TRBJ1-2 TRBV5-1 once TGCGCCAGCAGCTTGGGAGACTTAGGTGGCTACACCTTC CASSLGDLGGYTF
- TRBJ1-2 TRBV15 - TGTGCCACCAGCAGACGAGAAGGACCGCCTGGGGGTGGCTACACCTTC CATSRREGPPGGGYTF
TRBD1 TRBJ1-4 TRBV27 - TGTGCCAGCAGTTCGTGGGCAGGGGGGGAAAAACTGTTTTTT CASSSWAGGEKLFF
TRBD1 TRBJ1-3 TRBV19 - TGTGCCAGTAGAGACAGGGGAAGGGGAAACACCATATATTTT CASRDRGRGNTIYF
- TRBJ1-2 TRBV4-2 few TGTGCCAGCAGCCAAGGCGGACAACGCTACACCTTC CASSQGGQRYTF
TRBD1 TRBJ2-7 TRBV2 - TGTGCCAGCAGGGGACAGGGTACCGAGCAGTACTTC CASRGQGTEQYF
- TRBJ2-5 TRBV5-1 - TGCGCCAGCAGCTTGAACAGGGCAGAGACCCAGTACTTC CASSLNRAETQYF
- TRBJ2-1 TRBV4-2 - TGTGCCAGCAGCCAAGACGGGCGCTCCTACAATGAGCAGTTCTTC CASSQDGRSYNEQFF
TRBD2 TRBJ2-3 TRBV5-6 few TGTGCCAGCAGCCCAGGGACTAGCGGGACTTTCACAGATACGCAGTATTTT CASSPGTSGTFTDTQYF
- TRBJ1-1 TRBV14 - TGTGCCAGCAGCCAAGTAGGTAGCTCGGGTGCTTTCTTT CASSQVGSSGAFF
TRBD1 TRBJ1-2 TRBV19 - TGTGCCAGTAGTACAACCGGGACAGGGGGGGACTATGGCTACACCTTC CASSTTGTGGDYGYTF
- TRBJ1-1 TRBV18 - TGTGCCAGCTCACCACAGGCGAACACTGAAGCTTTCTTT CASSPQANTEAFF
- TRBJ1-1 TRBV6-6 - TGTGCCAGCAGTTACCCGGGGGGTTCAGAAGCTTTCTTT CASSYPGGSEAFF
- TRBJ1-6 TRBV28 - TGTGCCAGCAGTTTCCCTCAGGGCTATAATTCACCCCTCCACTTT CASSFPQGYNSPLHF
- TRBJ2-2 TRBV19 few TGTGCCAGTACCGCGCAGGGGGGTCGGCCCGGGGAGCTGTTTTTT CASTAQGGRPGELFF
TRBD1 TRBJ2-3 TRBV4-3 - TGCGCCAGCAGCCAGACCGGGACAGGGGGCTCAGATACGCAGTATTTT CASSQTGTGGSDTQYF
- TRBJ1-4 TRBV28 - TGTGCCAGCAGTCTACAGGGTCCTAATGAAAAACTGTTTTTT CASSLQGPNEKLFF